Below, 11 T cell receptor beta chains from the same sample are listed, as sequenced in a study of blood T cell repertoires in COVID-19 (TCRdb year 2020). Library prep was done by the immunoSEQ multiplex PCR assay. In its TCRdb copy, this immuneACCESS table keeps in-frame sequences only and misses some clones. Where compared with another copy, unresolved V genes explain less than half of these, and the others have no known cause. The sample contains 250,000 to 350,000 clones, roughly 87% of them found a single time. Of the sample, about 5.5% is held by the ten largest clones. The sequenced material came from PBMCs or T cells enriched from blood (not recorded which). The receptors stem from a woman between 40 and 55 years old who had recovered from COVID-19.

The rearrangement links TRBV27 to TRBJ2-3; D is ambiguous. V was trimmed by 7 bases and J by 0 bases, leaving 11 bases between them. The germline gives CDR1 MNHEY, CDR2 SMNVEV (reference sequence). This CDR3 comprises 14 residues. CDR3 residues: CASTYKTSTDTQYF. The CDR3 coding sequence is TGTGCCAGCACATACAAGACTAGCACAGATACGCAGTATTTT.

This clone was detected once. The chain recombines TRBV5-1 with TRBJ2-7; TRBD2 matches 11 bases. The germline gives CDR1 SGHRS, CDR2 YFSETQ. Unmatched junction bases numbered 6, after V lost 4 bases and J lost 0 bases. CDR3 length equals 16 residues. DNA for the CDR3: TGCGCCAGCAGCAGGGGACTAGCGGTGACCTCCTACGAGCAGTACTTC. The encoded protein is CASSRGLAVTSYEQYF.

V usage is TRBV28 and J usage is TRBJ2-7, with 11 bases aligning to TRBD2. V was clipped by 5 bases and J by 3 bases; unmatched bases: 9. Germline V gene data show CDR1 as MDHEN and CDR2 as SYDVKM. The CDR3 loop spans 16 amino acids. CDR3 amino acids: CASSDRGTSGSYEQYF. The CDR3 DNA is TGTGCCAGCAGTGACCGCGGTACTAGCGGGAGCTACGAGCAGTACTTC. Variable domain in full (rest from reference TRBV28 and TRBJ2-7): DVKVTQSSRYLVKRTGEKVFLECVQDMDHENMFWYRQDPGLGLRLIYFSYDVKMKEKGDIPEGYSVSREKKERFSLILESASTNQTSMYLCASSDRGTSGSYEQYFGPGTRLTVT.

The chain joins TRBV28 to TRBJ2-7, with 7 nucleotides matching TRBD2. The CDR3 loop spans 13 amino acids. Germline lookup yields CDR1 MDHEN and CDR2 SYDVKM. V shed 9 bases and J 0 bases; nucleotides not matched to a gene: 5. CDR3 sequence: CASFGRISYEQYF. Here the CDR3 DNA reads TGTGCCAGTTTCGGGAGGATCTCCTACGAGCAGTACTTC. Together with reference TRBV28 and TRBJ2-7, the CDR3 gives the full variable domain: DVKVTQSSRYLVKRTGEKVFLECVQDMDHENMFWYRQDPGLGLRLIYFSYDVKMKEKGDIPEGYSVSREKKERFSLILESASTNQTSMYLCASFGRISYEQYFGPGTRLTVT.

V and J are TRBV6-2 or TRBV6-3 and TRBJ2-7; D gene unclear. The length of the CDR3 is 14 residues. V was trimmed by 0 bases and J by 2 bases, leaving 8 bases between them. From germline, CDR1 is MNHEY and CDR2 SVGEGT. This CDR3 reads CASSYSLLPYEQYF. CDR3 nucleotide sequence: TGTGCCAGCAGTTACTCTCTACTGCCCTACGAGCAGTACTTC.

This rearrangement joins TRBV18 to TRBJ2-1; D is perhaps TRBD2 (6 bases). The germline V gene has CDR1 KGHSH and CDR2 LQKENI. The CDR3 consists of 12 residues. V lost 4 bases and J lost 8, with 9 bases in between. The CDR3 DNA follows: TGTGCCAGCTCACTAGCGGTCGATGAGCAGTTCTTC. Its protein is CASSLAVDEQFF.

This chain uses TRBV7-2 with TRBJ2-3; a weak D match, TRBD2 (6 bases). V dropped 4 bases and J dropped 4 bases, with 18 bases sitting between them. The CDR3 spans 16 residues. Germline values: CDR1 SGHTA, CDR2 FQGNSA. The CDR3 DNA sequence: TGTGCCAGCAGCTGGGACCGCGGGAAAGATGCAGATACGCAGTATTTT. This gives the protein CASSWDRGKDADTQYF.

The chain joins TRBV28 to TRBJ2-5; tentatively, D is TRBD2 (5 bases). Germline loops: CDR1 MDHEN, CDR2 SYDVKM. Trimming left V 5 bases short and J 1 base short, with 20 bases between. The CDR3 is 17 amino acids. The CDR3 DNA sequence: TGTGCCAGCAGTCCCCTTTGGGTCCGAGGGATCCAAGAGACCCAGTACTTC. This translates into CASSPLWVRGIQETQYF. The full variable domain, its missing parts supplied by reference TRBV28 and TRBJ2-5, is DVKVTQSSRYLVKRTGEKVFLECVQDMDHENMFWYRQDPGLGLRLIYFSYDVKMKEKGDIPEGYSVSREKKERFSLILESASTNQTSMYLCASSPLWVRGIQETQYFGPGTRLLVL.

This chain joins TRBV6-5 and TRBJ2-5; possibly TRBD1 for D (6 bases). This CDR3 is built from 13 residues. CDR1 and CDR2 (germline): MNHEY, SVGAGI. V gave up 2 bases and J gave up 5 bases, with 9 bases separating them. CDR3 protein: CASSYNREETQYF. The CDR3 region has the DNA TGTGCCAGCAGTTACAACAGGGAGGAGACCCAGTACTTC.

CDR3 sequence (DNA): TGTGCCAGCAGCTTACTATGGACAGGCAGCTCTGGGGCCAACGTCCTGACTTTC. Encoded protein: CASSLLWTGSSGANVLTF. The chain links TRBV7-6 to TRBJ2-6; 7 positions match TRBD1. Germline CDR1 and CDR2: SGHVS and FNYEAQ. This CDR3 region has 18 residues. The J segment lost 0 bases and the V segment lost 2 bases, leaving 7 bases of the junction unmatched.

The chain employs TRBV19 and TRBJ2-2, with TRBD2 matching over 11 bases. This CDR3 contains 16 residues. J lost 2 bases, V lost 10 bases, and 9 bases had no gene match. Germline-derived CDR1 and CDR2 are LNHDA and SQIVND (reference sequence). CDR3 sequence (DNA): TGTGCCACTAGGGGAGGGACTAGCGGTAACACCGGGGAGCTGTTTTTT. This translates into CATRGGTSGNTGELFF.